Below are 8 T cell receptor beta chains sequenced from a single sample in a study of T cell repertoires in cytomegalovirus infection. TCRdb re-analysed the reads in MiXCR, keeping a single row per CDR3 protein. The sample lists some 350,000 distinct CDR3 sequences, roughly 28% occurring once. Their antigens remain unidentified. The sample consisted of cultured PBMCs, taken from culture after CMV antigen stimulation. Receptor source: a human donor in good health (CMV status not recorded). Some clones in this sample may be carry-over from other donors' samples.

The chain recombines TRBV7-9 with TRBJ1-2; tentatively, D is TRBD1 (6 bases). Germline CDR1 and CDR2: SEHNR and FQNEAQ (reference sequence). Trimming took off 5 bases at V and 2 bases at J, with 12 bases between the two ends. The CDR3 has 14 residues. The CDR3 region is CASSTGTPNYGYTF. The CDR3 DNA sequence: TGTGCCAGCAGCACCGGGACACCGAACTATGGCTACACCTTC. The full variable domain, completed using reference TRBV7-9 and TRBJ1-2, is DTGVSQNPRHKITKRGQNVTFRCDPISEHNRLYWYRQTLGQGPEFLTYFQNEAQLEKSRLLSDRFSAERPKGSFSTLEIQRTEQGDSAMYLCASSTGTPNYGYTFGSGTRLTVV.

In its sample, this clonotype was seen a few times. V gene TRBV7-8 combines with J gene TRBJ1-2; TRBD1 might be the D (6 bases). Germline CDR1 reads SGHVS; CDR2 reads FQNEAQ. V shed 5 bases and J shed 3 bases, with 19 bases lying between them. The CDR3 is 16 residues long. The CDR3 spells CASSDRGGAGDYGYTF. The CDR3 nucleotides are TGTGCCAGCAGCGACAGAGGGGGGGCGGGGGACTATGGCTACACCTTC.

This clonotype was counted a few times. The V call is TRBV11-1, the J call TRBJ2-1; D possibly matches TRBD1 or TRBD2 (5 bases each). The CDR3 is 15 amino acids. From germline, CDR1 is SGHAT and CDR2 FQDESV (reference sequence). V lost 0 bases and J lost 4, with 10 bases in between. This chain's CDR3 is CASSLAGRSYNEQFF. CDR3 DNA sequence: TGTGCCAGCAGCTTAGCGGGACGATCATACAATGAGCAGTTCTTC.

This chain connects TRBV6-6 to TRBJ2-7; D gene uncertain. V was clipped by 0 bases and J by 2 bases, with 14 bases between them. The germline V gene encodes CDR1 MNHNY and CDR2 SVGAGI (reference sequence). The CDR3 sequence is 16 residues long. This chain's CDR3 is CASSYSIGQATYEQYF. CDR3 DNA: TGTGCCAGCAGTTACTCGATAGGGCAGGCCACCTACGAGCAGTACTTC.

There are many counts of this clonotype. The chain links TRBV7-2 to TRBJ1-1; 10 nucleotides match TRBD1. The germline CDR1 and CDR2 sequences are SGHTA and FQGNSA. There are 15 residues in the CDR3. V was clipped by 4 bases and J by 6 bases; unmatched bases: 8. The CDR3 sequence is CASSSTGGLWAEAFF. The CDR3 nucleotides read TGTGCCAGCAGCTCGACAGGGGGCCTTTGGGCTGAAGCTTTCTTT.

This sequence joins TRBV7-3 and TRBJ2-3, with D possibly matching TRBD2 (5 bases). Germline CDR1 and CDR2: SGHTA and FQGTGA. Between the trimmed V and J ends, which lost 1 base and 11 bases, there was a span of 22 bases. The CDR3 length is 16 residues. CDR3 in amino acids: CASSLISPWPGYGQYF. Here the CDR3 DNA reads TGTGCCAGCAGCTTAATCAGTCCTTGGCCGGGATATGGGCAGTATTTT.

The chain recombines TRBV6-1 with TRBJ2-5; 7 positions agree with TRBD1. Germline lookup yields CDR1 MNHNS and CDR2 SASEGT. CDR3 length: 14 amino acids. Unmatched junction bases numbered 11, after V lost 7 bases and J lost 6 bases. Here the CDR3 DNA reads TGTGCCAGCACCTTACAGGGGCCCAAGAAGACCCAGTACTTC. Translation: CASTLQGPKKTQYF.

The rearrangement joins TRBV7-3 to TRBJ2-5, with D tentatively TRBD2 (6 bases). Germline CDR1 is SGHTA and CDR2 is FQGTGA. The CDR3 extends over 13 amino acids. V was trimmed by 5 bases and J by 5 bases, leaving 12 bases between them. Written as DNA, the CDR3 is TGTGCCAGCAGCGTCCGGGACTCGGAGACCCAGTACTTC. Translated, it gives CASSVRDSETQYF.